Below, 5 T cell receptor beta chains from the same sample are listed, as sequenced in a study of blood T cell repertoires in COVID-19. TCRdb's copy holds only in-frame clones and misses some; the assay was immunoSEQ multiplex PCR. This table holds approximately 110,000 clones, over 75% found once. Sequencing was carried out using peripheral blood. These receptors originate from a man between 65 and 85 years old with active or convalescent COVID-19.

V gene TRBV4-1 combines with J gene TRBJ1-2, with TRBD1 identical over 7 bases. This CDR3 comprises 17 residues. Germline V gene sequence: CDR1 MGHRA, CDR2 YSYEKL. V shed 2 bases and J 3 bases; nucleotides not matched to a gene: 12. Here the CDR3 DNA reads TGCGCCAGCAGCCAACCGCTTGACAGGGAGGATCACTATGGCTACACCTTC. Its protein product is CASSQPLDREDHYGYTF.

The chain links TRBV28 to TRBJ1-1; tentative D call: TRBD1 (6 bases). The V gene lost 5 bases and the J gene lost 7 bases, with 23 bases spanning the gap. The CDR3 is 16 amino acids. Germline lookup yields CDR1 MDHEN and CDR2 SYDVKM. In DNA, the CDR3 is TGTGCCAGCAGTCCCTCGGGCAGGGGATTTTACAATGAAGCTTTCTTT. Translated: CASSPSGRGFYNEAFF.

This chain uses TRBV12-3 or TRBV12-4 with TRBJ1-2, with 9 bases that match TRBD1. V lost 4 bases, J lost 6 bases, and 3 bases stayed unmatched. This CDR3 has 13 residues. CDR3 residues: CASSWDRVDGYTF. CDR3 nucleotide sequence: TGTGCCAGCAGTTGGGACAGGGTCGATGGCTACACCTTC.

The chain uses TRBV6-1 and TRBJ2-5; 11 bases match TRBD2. This CDR3 has 17 residues. J gave up 5 bases and V 4 bases, and 12 bases lay outside the gene matches. Germline V gives CDR1 MNHNS, CDR2 SASEGT. The CDR3 here is CASSGGLTSGKGETQYF. Here the CDR3 DNA reads TGTGCCAGCAGTGGGGGGCTGACTAGCGGGAAGGGGGAGACCCAGTACTTC.

The chain has TRBV10-1 and TRBJ2-1; 9 bases agree with TRBD2. V lost 4 bases to trimming and J lost 6 bases; unmatched junction nucleotides: 7. Germline V lookup: CDR1 WNHNN, CDR2 SYGVQD (reference sequence). The CDR3 covers 15 residues. The chain's CDR3 is CASSGGGGRGNEQFF. The CDR3, as DNA: TGCGCCAGCAGTGGCGGAGGCGGGAGGGGCAATGAGCAGTTCTTC.